This T cell receptor beta chain was obtained from a study of T cell changes during pregnancy in multiple sclerosis. The method was immunoSEQ multiplex PCR; TCRdb's version includes in-frame clones alone and lacks a portion of them. The sample yields 85,000 to 130,000 clones, approximately 94% seen once. This CDR3 has 16 amino acids. Germline V gene lookup returns CDR1 SGHKS and CDR2 YYEKEE (reference sequence). Deletions cut 0 bases from V and 2 bases from J, with 12 bases between. This clone came up once. The receptor was derived from a female donor with multiple sclerosis, enrolled in a pregnancy study. The chain has TRBV5-5 and TRBJ1-5, with D perhaps matching TRBD1 (6 bases). The specimen comprised peripheral blood, sampled before pregnancy. The CDR3 sequence is CASSLATGGRNQPQHF. The CDR3, as DNA: TGTGCCAGCAGCTTGGCCACTGGGGGCCGCAATCAGCCCCAGCATTTT.